A selection of T cell receptor beta chains follows, all from one sample in a study of cytomegalovirus exposure and HLA in healthy donors. The repertoire was sequenced with immunoSEQ multiplex PCR; TCRdb's copy has only in-frame clones and lacks some. The table lists about 120,000 clones, 80% of them singletons. The sequenced sample consisted of PBMCs. All receptors come from a female donor in good health and CMV-seropositive. Both conserved end residues are part of each CDR3.

TRBJ1-4,TRBV30,CAWGTGVGNEKLFF
TRBJ1-5,TRBV5-1,CASSLEGVSNQPQHF
TRBJ1-2,TRBV5-6,CASSLKGRTYGYTF
TRBJ1-4,TRBV7-8,CASSLRTGREKLFF
TRBJ1-3,TRBV6-5,CASRQDPSGNTIYF
TRBJ2-5,TRBV30,CAWSQSRAPGGTQYF
TRBJ2-1,TRBV10-3,CAISEVRGYEQFF
TRBJ2-3,TRBV5-1,CASSRTRGGTDTQYF
TRBJ1-6,TRBV9,CASSEGDRGYSPLHF
TRBJ1-5,TRBV19,CASNKREGNQPQHF
TRBJ2-5,TRBV5-4,CASSLGVAGGQETQYF
TRBJ1-5,TRBV10-3,CAISSGEGQPQHF
TRBJ2-3,TRBV29-1,CSAGLSARDNTDTQYF
TRBJ1-6,TRBV2,CASSGGRGPNSPLHF
TRBJ1-1,TRBV11-1,CASSRTGTNTEAFF
TRBJ1-1,TRBV2,CASRETGNTEAFF
TRBJ1-6,TRBV5-8,CASSTGQINSPLHF
TRBJ2-1,TRBV10-3,CATRTSGGASSYNEQFF
TRBJ1-2,TRBV6-1,CASSEMTARAMGTF
TRBJ1-4,TRBV5-4,CASSLDRENEKLFF
TRBJ2-2,TRBV6-4,CASGTSGGANTGELFF
TRBJ1-6,TRBV5-4,CASRFAGGDNSPLHF
TRBJ1-2,TRBV30,CAWSPDSFYGYTF
TRBJ2-1,TRBV25-1,CASRIAGGPGEQFF
TRBJ1-2,TRBV5-1,CASSLGTGAMHIYGYTF
TRBJ1-1,TRBV7-9,CASSADTEAFF
TRBJ2-6,TRBV10-3,CAIRQGATSGANVLTF
TRBJ1-1,TRBV15,CATIGAGRTEAFF
TRBJ1-6,TRBV5-1,CASSLGALWNSPLHF